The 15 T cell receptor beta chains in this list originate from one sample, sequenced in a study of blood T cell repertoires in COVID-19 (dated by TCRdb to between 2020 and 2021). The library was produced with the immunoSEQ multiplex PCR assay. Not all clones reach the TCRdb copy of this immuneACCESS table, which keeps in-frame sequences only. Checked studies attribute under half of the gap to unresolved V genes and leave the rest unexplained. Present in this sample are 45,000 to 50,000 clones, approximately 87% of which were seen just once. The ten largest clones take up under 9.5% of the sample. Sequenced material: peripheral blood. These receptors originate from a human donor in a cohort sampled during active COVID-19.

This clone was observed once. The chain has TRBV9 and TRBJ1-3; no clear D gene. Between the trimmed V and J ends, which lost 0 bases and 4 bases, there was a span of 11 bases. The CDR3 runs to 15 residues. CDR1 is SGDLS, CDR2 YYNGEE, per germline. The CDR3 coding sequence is TGTGCCAGCAGCGTAGGCCGGGGATCCGGAAACACCATATATTTT. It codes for CASSVGRGSGNTIYF.

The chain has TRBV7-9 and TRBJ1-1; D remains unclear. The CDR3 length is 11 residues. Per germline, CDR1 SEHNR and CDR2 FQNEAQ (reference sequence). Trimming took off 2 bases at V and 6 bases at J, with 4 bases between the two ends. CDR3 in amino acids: CASSLLAEAFF. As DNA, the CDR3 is TGTGCCAGCAGCTTACTTGCTGAAGCTTTCTTT.

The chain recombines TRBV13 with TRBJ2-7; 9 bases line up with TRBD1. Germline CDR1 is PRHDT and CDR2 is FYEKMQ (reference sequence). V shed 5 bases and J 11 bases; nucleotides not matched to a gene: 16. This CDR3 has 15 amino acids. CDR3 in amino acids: CASSPRDREGFRKYF. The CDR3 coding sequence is TGTGCCAGCAGCCCGCGGGACAGGGAAGGGTTCAGGAAGTACTTC.

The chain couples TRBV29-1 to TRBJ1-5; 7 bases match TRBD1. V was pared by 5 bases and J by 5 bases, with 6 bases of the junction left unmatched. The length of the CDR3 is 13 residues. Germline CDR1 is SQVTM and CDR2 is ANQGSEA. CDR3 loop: CSVSDREDQPQHF. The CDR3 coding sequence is TGCAGCGTTTCCGACAGGGAGGATCAGCCCCAGCATTTT.

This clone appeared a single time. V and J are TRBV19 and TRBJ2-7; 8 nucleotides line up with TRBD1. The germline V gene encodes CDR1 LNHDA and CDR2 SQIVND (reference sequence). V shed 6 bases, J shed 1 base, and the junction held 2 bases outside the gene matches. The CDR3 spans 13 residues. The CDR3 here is CASRQGASYEQYF. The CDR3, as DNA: TGTGCCAGTAGGCAGGGGGCTTCCTACGAGCAGTACTTC.

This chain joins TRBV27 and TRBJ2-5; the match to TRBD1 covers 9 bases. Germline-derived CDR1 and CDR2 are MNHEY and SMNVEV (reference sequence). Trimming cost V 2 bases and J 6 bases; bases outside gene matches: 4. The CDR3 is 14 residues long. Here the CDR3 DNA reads TGTGCCAGCAGTTTAATGGGACAGGGACAGACCCAGTACTTC. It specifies CASSLMGQGQTQYF.

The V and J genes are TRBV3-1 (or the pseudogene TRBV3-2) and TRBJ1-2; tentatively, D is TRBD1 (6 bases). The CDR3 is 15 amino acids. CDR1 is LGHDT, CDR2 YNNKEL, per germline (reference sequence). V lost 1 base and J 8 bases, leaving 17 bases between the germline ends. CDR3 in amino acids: CASSQGGRGAVGYTF. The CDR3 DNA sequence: TGTGCCAGCAGCCAAGGGGGGCGGGGGGCAGTCGGCTACACCTTC.

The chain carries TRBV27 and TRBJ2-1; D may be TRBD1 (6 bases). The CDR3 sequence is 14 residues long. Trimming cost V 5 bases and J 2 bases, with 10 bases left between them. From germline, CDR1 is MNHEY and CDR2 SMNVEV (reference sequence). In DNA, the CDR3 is TGTGCCAGCAGTCCCGGGACAACCTACAATGAGCAGTTCTTC. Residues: CASSPGTTYNEQFF.

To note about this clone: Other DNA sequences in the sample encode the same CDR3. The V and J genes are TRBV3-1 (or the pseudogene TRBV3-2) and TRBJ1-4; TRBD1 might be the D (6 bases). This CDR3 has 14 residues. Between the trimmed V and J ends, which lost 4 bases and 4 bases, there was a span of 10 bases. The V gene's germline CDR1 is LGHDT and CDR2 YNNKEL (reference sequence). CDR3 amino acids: CASSRRGNNEKLFF. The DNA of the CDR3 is TGTGCCAGCAGCCGAAGGGGGAATAATGAAAAACTGTTTTTT.

Written as DNA, the CDR3 is TGTGCCAGCTTCCGGGGTTGGACTGAAGCTTTCTTT. Translation gives CASFRGWTEAFF. V and J are TRBV27 and TRBJ1-1, with D unclear. Trimming cost V 8 bases and J 5 bases, with 12 bases left between them. This CDR3 has 12 residues. Germline V gives CDR1 MNHEY, CDR2 SMNVEV (reference sequence).

CDR3 protein: CSVWDSSSGNTIYF. For the CDR3, the DNA is TGCAGCGTCTGGGACAGCTCCTCTGGAAACACCATATATTTT. This rearrangement joins TRBV29-1 to TRBJ1-3; 7 bases match TRBD1. With V trimmed by 6 bases and J by 0 bases, 5 bases remained unmatched. CDR1 and CDR2 from the germline V gene are SQVTM and ANQGSEA. CDR3 length: 14 residues.

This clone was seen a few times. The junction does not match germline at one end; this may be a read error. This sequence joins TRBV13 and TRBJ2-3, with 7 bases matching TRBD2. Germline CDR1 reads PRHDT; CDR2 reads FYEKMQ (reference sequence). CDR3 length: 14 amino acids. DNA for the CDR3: TGTGCCAGCAGCCCACCCCGGACGTACCCGGGGGGAAATTTT. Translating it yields CASSPPRTYPGGNF.

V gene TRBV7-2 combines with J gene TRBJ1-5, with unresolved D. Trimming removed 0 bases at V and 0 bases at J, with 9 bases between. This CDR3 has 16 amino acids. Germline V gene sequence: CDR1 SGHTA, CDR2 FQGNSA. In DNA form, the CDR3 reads TGTGCCAGCAGCTTAGCGCATACGGTTAGCAATCAGCCCCAGCATTTT. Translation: CASSLAHTVSNQPQHF.

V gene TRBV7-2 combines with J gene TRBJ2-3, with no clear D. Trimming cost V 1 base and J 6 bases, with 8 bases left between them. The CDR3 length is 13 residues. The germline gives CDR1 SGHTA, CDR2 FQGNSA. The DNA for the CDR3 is TGTGCCAGCAGCTTAGTATCGCAGGATACGCAGTATTTT. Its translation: CASSLVSQDTQYF.

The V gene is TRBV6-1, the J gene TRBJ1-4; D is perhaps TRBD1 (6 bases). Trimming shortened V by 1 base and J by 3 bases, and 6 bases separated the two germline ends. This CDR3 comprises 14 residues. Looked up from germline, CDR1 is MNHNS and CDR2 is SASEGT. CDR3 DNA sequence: TGTGCCAGCAGTGAAGGACAGGCTAATGAAAAACTGTTTTTT. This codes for CASSEGQANEKLFF.